Presented here are 8 T cell receptor beta chains from one specimen sequenced in a study of radiotherapy plus CTLA-4 blockade in lung cancer. The table came from immunoSEQ multiplex PCR; TCRdb's copy has only in-frame clones and leaves some out. The table lists approximately 60,000 clones, 60% to 80% of them singletons. The sequences come from peripheral blood, collected from a patient treated with radiotherapy plus ipilimumab. Receptor source: a human donor with non-small cell lung cancer who had a complete response to radiotherapy plus ipilimumab.

The CDR3 here is CASSELGTDRSGELFF. The DNA for the CDR3 is TGTGCCAGCAGTGAACTGGGGACGGATAGATCCGGGGAGCTGTTTTTT. The rearrangement uses TRBV2 and TRBJ2-2; D might be TRBD1 or TRBD2, each matching 5 bases. CDR1 SNHLY and CDR2 FYNNEI come from the germline V gene. The V gene lost 2 bases and the J gene lost 6 bases, with 16 bases spanning the gap. The CDR3 has 16 amino acids.

The chain uses TRBV18 and TRBJ2-6; 11 bases are a match to TRBD1. J lost 0 bases, V lost 2 bases, and 3 bases had no gene match. There are 18 residues in the CDR3. CDR1 KGHSH and CDR2 LQKENI come from the germline V gene. This chain's CDR3 is CASSPRTGGGSGANVLTF. The CDR3 nucleotides read TGTGCCAGCTCACCAAGGACAGGGGGCGGCTCTGGGGCCAACGTCCTGACTTTC.

The chain is built from TRBV29-1 and TRBJ2-3, with 7 bases identical to TRBD2. The trim removed 5 bases at V and 5 bases at J, leaving 10 bases unmatched. The germline V gene has CDR1 SQVTM and CDR2 ANQGSEA. The CDR3 loop spans 14 amino acids. CDR3 in DNA: TGCAGCGTTTTAGCGGGCGGTAGTGGAGATACGCAGTATTTT. Amino acids: CSVLAGGSGDTQYF.

The V call is TRBV30, the J call TRBJ1-6; D gene ambiguous. Between the trimmed V and J ends, which lost 0 bases and 0 bases, there was a span of 18 bases. The CDR3 covers 19 residues. Germline values: CDR1 GTSNPN, CDR2 SVGIG (reference sequence). The CDR3 is CAWSVERRTYSSYNSPLHF. Written as DNA, the CDR3 is TGTGCCTGGAGTGTAGAGAGGAGGACGTACAGCTCCTATAATTCACCCCTCCACTTT. Using reference TRBV30 and TRBJ1-6 for the parts outside the CDR3, the full variable domain is SQTIHQWPATLVQPVGSPLSLECTVEGTSNPNLYWYRQAAGRGLQLLFYSVGIGQISSEVPQNLSASRPQDRQFILSSKKLLLSDSGFYLCAWSVERRTYSSYNSPLHFGNGTRLTVT.

The chain uses TRBV18 and TRBJ2-7; D may be TRBD1 (6 bases). The CDR3 covers 14 residues. CDR1 and CDR2 from the germline V gene are KGHSH and LQKENI. Between the trimmed V and J ends, which lost 1 base and 1 base, there was a span of 8 bases. The CDR3, as DNA: TGTGCCAGCTCACCACGTCAGGGGTCCTACGAGCAGTACGTC. Its translation is CASSPRQGSYEQYV.

The rearrangement links TRBV30 to TRBJ1-4, with unresolved D. Germline assignment: CDR1 GTSNPN and CDR2 SVGIG (reference sequence). The germline V and J ends were trimmed by 0 bases and 8 bases, with 4 bases remaining between them. This CDR3 is 11 amino acids long. Here the CDR3 DNA reads TGTGCCTGGAGTGTCGGGGAAAAACTGTTTTTT. This encodes CAWSVGEKLFF.

The chain employs TRBV19 and TRBJ2-1; D is possibly TRBD1 or TRBD2 (5 bases each). Trimming took off 8 bases at V and 1 base at J, with 15 bases between the two ends. CDR3 length equals 15 residues. Germline V CDR1 and CDR2: LNHDA, SQIVND (reference sequence). CDR3 residues: CASRIRDGSYNEQFF. The CDR3 DNA is TGTGCCAGTCGAATCAGGGACGGGTCCTACAATGAGCAGTTCTTC.

The V and J genes are TRBV11-2 and TRBJ2-3; D tentatively reads TRBD1 or TRBD2 (6 bases each). V shed 5 bases and J shed 3 bases, with 21 bases lying between them. Germline assignment: CDR1 SGHAT and CDR2 FQNNGV. This CDR3 has 17 amino acids. The CDR3 bases are TGTGCCAGCAGCCCAGGGGTCCGGGGGCGATTGACAGATACGCAGTATTTT. This sequence encodes CASSPGVRGRLTDTQYF. Combining the CDR3 with reference TRBV11-2 and TRBJ2-3 gives the whole variable domain EAGVAQSPRYKIIEKRQSVAFWCNPISGHATLYWYQQILGQGPKLLIQFQNNGVVDDSQLPKDRFSAERLKGVDSTLKIQPAKLEDSAVYLCASSPGVRGRLTDTQYFGPGTRLTVL.